This paragraph covers one TCR beta chain sequence. Its antigen is not identified. A read error may produce the germline difference seen at one junction end. Treatment indicated: approximately 10-day PBMC culture with coronavirus spike peptide pools or control peptides (ViraFEST assay). Per the germline V gene, CDR1 is LNHDA and CDR2 is SQIVND (reference sequence). The CDR3 spans 18 residues. The sample comes from a study of vaccination and CD4 T cells after COVID-19. Study results and caveats: When vaccine-specific clones from convalescent patients were examined, 304 of 307 were spike mono-reactive.

Sequencing of DNA taken from cultured CD4+ T cells relied on the Oncomine TCR Beta short-read assay. TCRdb re-called the PCR reads with MiXCR, one entry per CDR3 protein. This table has under 30,000 distinct CDR3 sequences, roughly 39% appearing once. The receptor was derived from a human donor who had recovered from COVID-19. This sequence joins TRBV19 and TRBJ2-7, with D maybe TRBD2 (6 bases). Sequences were obtained from CD4+ T cells from blood, cultured in vitro. CDR3 nucleotides: TGCGCCAGTAGTATCGATTATTCCCCCCTCAGGGACTTAAACGAGCAGTACTTC. Translation: CASSIDYSPLRDLNEQYF.